This is a list of T cell receptor beta chains from one sample in a study of read filtering for tumor transcriptome and immune sequencing. TCRdb re-derived calls from the reads in MiXCR, one entry per CDR3 protein. The data show more than 70,000 distinct CDR3 sequences, with roughly 21% seen just once and more than 9.5% held by the top ten. Sequenced material: a population of CD138-negative cells sorted from bone marrow. Source of these receptors: a donor aged 40 or over with multiple myeloma. The CDR3 runs from the conserved cysteine through the conserved F or W. A D gene is named only where the DNA matches it firmly. Size is omitted from some rows. Given values are once, few, many or a class for expanded clones.

size: many; D: TRBD1; J: TRBJ1-1; V: TRBV28; DNA: TGTGCCAGCAACCGAGCAGGGGGCAGGGCTGAAGCTTTCTTT; CDR3: CASNRAGGRAEAFF
size: -; D: -; J: TRBJ1-2; V: TRBV6-5; DNA: TGTGCCAGCAGCACTGTAGGGATCTATGGCTACACCTTC; CDR3: CASSTVGIYGYTF
size: many; D: -; J: TRBJ1-1; V: TRBV5-1; DNA: TGCGCCAGCAGCCAAACCGGGACAAGACTAATGAACACTGAAGCTTTCTTT; CDR3: CASSQTGTRLMNTEAFF
size: many; D: -; J: TRBJ1-1; V: TRBV5-1; DNA: TGCGCCAGCAGCTTGGAGGGCGGGGGCAGGGGCACTGAAGCTTTCTTT; CDR3: CASSLEGGGRGTEAFF
size: few; D: -; J: TRBJ1-2; V: TRBV20-1; DNA: TGCAGTGCTAGCGTACAAGGAGGAGGTTATGGCTACACCTTC; CDR3: CSASVQGGGYGYTF
size: many; D: TRBD1; J: TRBJ2-2; V: TRBV28; DNA: TGTGCCAGCAGTGCTGGGGACAGCTACACCGGGGAGCTGTTTTTT; CDR3: CASSAGDSYTGELFF
size: -; D: -; J: TRBJ1-4; V: TRBV2; DNA: TGTGCCAGCAGCAGGGATCGGGCTAATGAAAAACTGTTTTTT; CDR3: CASSRDRANEKLFF
size: many; D: TRBD1; J: TRBJ1-1; V: TRBV28; DNA: TGTGCCAGCAGTTTAAGGGGACAGGGACGTCCAAGCACTGAAGCTTTCTTT; CDR3: CASSLRGQGRPSTEAFF
size: -; D: -; J: TRBJ1-5; V: TRBV29-1; DNA: TGCAGCGTTGTGTGGGGGGCGGGTCAGCCCCAGCATTTT; CDR3: CSVVWGAGQPQHF
size: many; D: TRBD2; J: TRBJ2-3; V: TRBV28; DNA: TGTGCCAGCAGTTTAATAGCGGGGGGGCGTTGGAATACGCAGTATTTT; CDR3: CASSLIAGGRWNTQYF
size: many; D: TRBD2; J: TRBJ2-1; V: TRBV7-3; DNA: TGTGCCAGCAGCCCACAGGGACTAGCGGGGGTCAATGAGCAGTTCTTC; CDR3: CASSPQGLAGVNEQFF
size: many; D: TRBD2; J: TRBJ2-3; V: TRBV7-2; DNA: TGTGCCAGCAGCCGGACTAGGGTGTCAGATACGCAGTATTTT; CDR3: CASSRTRVSDTQYF
size: -; D: -; J: TRBJ1-1; V: TRBV29-1; DNA: TGCAGCGCCCTTAGACAGTTGAACACTGAAGCTTTCTTT; CDR3: CSALRQLNTEAFF
size: -; D: TRBD1; J: TRBJ1-1; V: TRBV11-2; DNA: TGTGCCAGCAGCTTAGGACAGGGCGAGAACACTGAAGCTTTCTTT; CDR3: CASSLGQGENTEAFF
size: many; D: -; J: TRBJ2-3; V: TRBV28; DNA: TGTGCCAGCAGTTTGGTAACAGATACGCAGTATTTT; CDR3: CASSLVTDTQYF
size: -; D: -; J: TRBJ2-7; V: TRBV19; DNA: TGTGCGCTGCGGGTCCCCTACGAGCAGTACTTC; CDR3: CALRVPYEQYF
size: -; D: -; J: TRBJ1-5; V: TRBV20-1; DNA: TGCAGTGCTAGGGGCCGGGTCTACGATAGCAATCAGCCCCAGCATTTT; CDR3: CSARGRVYDSNQPQHF
size: many; D: TRBD1; J: TRBJ1-5; V: TRBV12-3/TRBV12-4; DNA: TGTGCCAGCAGTTCGGGACAGGGGGTGAATCAGCCCCAGCATTTT; CDR3: CASSSGQGVNQPQHF
size: -; D: TRBD1; J: TRBJ1-2; V: TRBV20-1; DNA: TGCAGTGCCCTAAAGGACAGGGGCGGTGGCTACGCCTTC; CDR3: CSALKDRGGGYAF
size: many; D: -; J: TRBJ2-6; V: TRBV4-1; DNA: TGCGCCAGCAGCCAAGATAGGTCGGGCCTTGGCTCTGGGGCCAACGTCCTGACTTTC; CDR3: CASSQDRSGLGSGANVLTF
size: many; D: TRBD1; J: TRBJ2-3; V: TRBV2; DNA: TGTGCCAGCAGTGACCGCACCAGGGGGAAAGATACGCAGTATTTT; CDR3: CASSDRTRGKDTQYF
size: many; D: TRBD2; J: TRBJ2-1; V: TRBV2; DNA: TGTGCCAGCAACGGCGGGGGGTACTACAATGAGCAGTTCTTC; CDR3: CASNGGGYYNEQFF
size: few; D: -; J: TRBJ2-2; V: TRBV7-6; DNA: TGTGCCAGCAGCTTTTCGGGGGAGCTAAACACCGGGGAGCTGTTTTTT; CDR3: CASSFSGELNTGELFF
size: -; D: TRBD2; J: TRBJ2-5; V: TRBV5-1; DNA: TGCGCCAGCAGACGCCCAGCGGGGGGGCAAGGGACCCAGTACTTC; CDR3: CASRRPAGGQGTQYF
size: many; D: TRBD1; J: TRBJ2-2; V: TRBV2; DNA: TGTGCCAGCAGTGGGGGACAGAGACACACCGGGGAGCTGTTTTTT; CDR3: CASSGGQRHTGELFF
size: many; D: -; J: TRBJ1-1; V: TRBV2; DNA: TGTGCCAGCCGTCCGAGTGACAGCCTGTTCACTGAAGCTTTCTTT; CDR3: CASRPSDSLFTEAFF
size: -; D: TRBD1; J: TRBJ2-1; V: TRBV5-5; DNA: TGTGCCAGCATCTTTACGGACAGGGCGTGGAATGAGCAGTTCTTC; CDR3: CASIFTDRAWNEQFF
size: few; D: TRBD1; J: TRBJ1-1; V: TRBV14; DNA: TGTGCCAGCAGCGCGAAGGACAGGGCAGTTTCTGAAGCTTTCTTT; CDR3: CASSAKDRAVSEAFF
size: many; D: -; J: TRBJ2-1; V: TRBV5-1; DNA: TGCGCCAGCAGCCCCGGAGGCGACTACCTAAATGAGCAGTTCTTC; CDR3: CASSPGGDYLNEQFF
size: many; D: TRBD1; J: TRBJ2-1; V: TRBV19; DNA: TGTGCCAGTAGTGACGCCGGGACAGGGTCTTGGGATGAGCAGTTCTTC; CDR3: CASSDAGTGSWDEQFF
size: many; D: TRBD1; J: TRBJ2-6; V: TRBV12-3/TRBV12-4; DNA: TGTGCCAGCATCCTAGACTTGGGACAGTCGGACGTCCTGACTTTC; CDR3: CASILDLGQSDVLTF
size: few; D: -; J: TRBJ2-3; V: TRBV5-1; DNA: TGCGCCAGCAGCTTAGGAGTTCCAGATACGCAGTATTTT; CDR3: CASSLGVPDTQYF
size: many; D: TRBD1; J: TRBJ1-1; V: TRBV10-3; DNA: TGTGCCATCAATACCGGGACAGGGGGCACTGAAGCTTTCTTT; CDR3: CAINTGTGGTEAFF
size: few; D: -; J: TRBJ2-2; V: TRBV7-3; DNA: TGTGCCAGCAGCTCTAGGGGGACCGGGGAGCTGTTTTTT; CDR3: CASSSRGTGELFF
size: -; D: -; J: TRBJ2-1; V: TRBV5-1; DNA: TGCGCCAGCAGCTTGGGGGGGCCAAATGAGCAGTTCTTC; CDR3: CASSLGGPNEQFF
size: many; D: -; J: TRBJ2-1; V: TRBV10-2; DNA: TGCGCCAGCAGTGGGGTGGACTCGGTAAGGGGGAATGAGCAGTTCTTC; CDR3: CASSGVDSVRGNEQFF
size: many; D: TRBD1; J: TRBJ1-2; V: TRBV29-1; DNA: TGCAGCGCACCGCCTGGGACAGGGGAGACTAGCTATGGCTACACCTTC; CDR3: CSAPPGTGETSYGYTF
size: many; D: -; J: TRBJ2-7; V: TRBV29-1; DNA: TGCAGCGTCGCCCGGGGGCAAGGCGGAAGCGAGCAGTACTTC; CDR3: CSVARGQGGSEQYF
size: few; D: -; J: TRBJ2-2; V: TRBV7-3; DNA: TGTGCCAGCAGCTTATCCGGGGCCACCCTGGGGACCGGGGAGCTGTTTTTT; CDR3: CASSLSGATLGTGELFF
size: many; D: TRBD2; J: TRBJ2-1; V: TRBV5-1; DNA: TGCGCCAGCAGCGTTTATAGCGGGAACAATGAGCAGTTCTTC; CDR3: CASSVYSGNNEQFF
size: many; D: -; J: TRBJ2-7; V: TRBV19; DNA: TGTGCCAGTAGTATAAACCCGAAGGCCAGCTACGAGCAGTACTTC; CDR3: CASSINPKASYEQYF
size: -; D: -; J: TRBJ1-2; V: TRBV30; DNA: TGTGCCTGGAGGCGCCCTAAGACCGGCTACACCTTC; CDR3: CAWRRPKTGYTF